A single sample gave rise to the 28 T cell receptor beta chains below, sequenced in a study of human T cells and chemical hapten exposure. One entry per CDR3 protein, called by TCRdb with MiXCR from the RACE reads. This table holds 50,000 to 75,000 distinct CDR3 sequences, approximately 11% found once. Regarding time point: patch test 3, about 24 weeks after DPC sensitization. Regarding treatment: therapeutic diphenylcyclopropenone sensitization with weekly scalp DPC. This specimen consisted of whole blood, obtained in connection with sensitization to the hapten diphenylcyclopropenone (DPC). All receptors come from a woman in her 30s with alopecia areata. Some clones in this sample may be carry-over from other donors' samples.

V is TRBV29-1 and J is TRBJ2-2; D might be TRBD1 (5 bases). Between the trimmed V and J ends, which lost 7 bases and 1 base, there was a span of 10 bases. The CDR3 consists of 13 residues. Germline V gene lookup returns CDR1 SQVTM and CDR2 ANQGSEA. CDR3 protein: CSGRTGNTGELFF. CDR3 nucleotide sequence: TGCAGCGGCAGAACAGGGAACACCGGGGAGCTGTTTTTT.

The J gene is TRBJ2-5, the V gene TRBV6-5, with D perhaps matching TRBD2 (6 bases). The CDR3 runs 15 residues. Trimming took 1 base from V and 4 from J, leaving 13 bases between them. Germline-derived CDR1 and CDR2 are MNHEY and SVGAGI. CDR3 protein: CASSYLGLRGETQYF. The CDR3 DNA reads as TGTGCCAGCAGTTACTTAGGACTACGTGGAGAGACCCAGTACTTC.

This clonotype was detected ten times or more. The V call is TRBV12-3 or TRBV12-4, the J call TRBJ2-2, with TRBD1 identical over 7 bases. The CDR3 is 17 residues long. Trimming at V came to 6 bases and at J to 7 bases, leaving 17 bases not matched to a gene. The CDR3 region is CASRPYQQGLSGGELFF. The CDR3 DNA sequence: TGTGCCAGCAGACCATACCAACAGGGGCTTTCAGGCGGGGAGCTGTTTTTT.

This rearrangement joins TRBV29-1 to TRBJ2-5; unclear D gene. The CDR3 covers 14 residues. Trimming cost V 5 bases and J 0 bases, with 13 bases left between them. Germline V gene data show CDR1 as SQVTM and CDR2 as ANQGSEA. CDR3 bases: TGCAGCGTTCGTACACCATTGTACCAAGAGACCCAGTACTTC. Translated, it gives CSVRTPLYQETQYF.

J is TRBJ2-3 and V is TRBV29-1; no clear D gene. The CDR3 is made up of 10 amino acids. The V gene's germline CDR1 is SQVTM and CDR2 ANQGSEA. Trimming removed 8 bases from V and 2 bases from J, with 5 bases in between. CDR3 in amino acids: CSTDTDTQYF. The CDR3 DNA is TGCAGCACCGACACAGATACGCAGTATTTT.

There are a few counts of this clonotype. The chain couples TRBV7-6 to TRBJ2-1; the D call may be TRBD1 or TRBD2 (5 bases each). The CDR3 loop spans 13 amino acids. Germline values: CDR1 SGHVS, CDR2 FNYEAQ. The V and J ends lost 5 bases and 8 bases respectively, with 13 bases between them. The CDR3 sequence is CASSLQMGDEQFF. Here the CDR3 DNA reads TGTGCCAGCAGCCTTCAGATGGGGGATGAGCAGTTCTTC.

The CDR3 sequence is CASSFPPGGSNEKLFF. As DNA, the CDR3 is TGTGCCAGCAGTTTCCCGCCCGGGGGCTCTAATGAAAAACTGTTTTTT. The V and J genes are TRBV28 and TRBJ1-4, with D possibly matching TRBD1 (6 bases). The CDR3 is 16 amino acids. In germline, CDR1 is MDHEN, CDR2 SYDVKM. The ends were cut back, 3 bases at V and 3 bases at J, with 14 bases in the middle.

In its sample, this clonotype was seen a few times. The chain joins TRBV11-2 to TRBJ2-2; D is uncertain. V gave up 11 bases and J gave up 3 bases, with 13 bases separating them. The germline V gene has CDR1 SGHAT and CDR2 FQNNGV. The CDR3 is 13 residues long. In nucleotides, the CDR3 is TGTGCCTTAGCTCGGGCGGACACCGGGGAGCTGTTTTTT. It specifies CALARADTGELFF. The full variable domain, rest sourced from reference TRBV11-2 and TRBJ2-2, is EAGVAQSPRYKIIEKRQSVAFWCNPISGHATLYWYQQILGQGPKLLIQFQNNGVVDDSQLPKDRFSAERLKGVDSTLKIQPAKLEDSAVYLCALARADTGELFFGEGSRLTVL.

This clonotype occurred a few times. The chain carries TRBV5-5 and TRBJ2-3; TRBD1 matches at 7 bases. Germline CDR1 reads SGHKS; CDR2 reads YYEKEE (reference sequence). The CDR3 consists of 14 residues. V gave up 4 bases and J gave up 3 bases; unmatched junction bases: 5. CDR3 region: CASSTGQKTDTQYF. CDR3 DNA sequence: TGTGCCAGCAGCACGGGACAGAAGACAGATACGCAGTATTTT. Full variable domain (remainder filled in from reference TRBV5-5 and TRBJ2-3): DAGVTQSPTHLIKTRGQQVTLRCSPISGHKSVSWYQQVLGQGPQFIFQYYEKEERGRGNFPDRFSARQFPNYSSELNVNALLLGDSALYLCASSTGQKTDTQYFGPGTRLTVL.

At least ten counts were recorded for this clonotype. The DNA of the CDR3 is TGTGCCTGGACAGGGCCAGGTGGTTCCTACGAGCAGTACTTC. This sequence encodes CAWTGPGGSYEQYF. This rearrangement joins TRBV30 to TRBJ2-7; D is perhaps TRBD1 (5 bases). CDR3 length: 14 amino acids. CDR1 and CDR2 (germline): GTSNPN, SVGIG (reference sequence). V lost 4 bases, J lost 1 base, and 14 bases lay in between.

The gene calls are TRBV29-1 and TRBJ2-3; D is ambiguous. Per the germline V gene, CDR1 is SQVTM and CDR2 is ANQGSEA. V shed 4 bases and J shed 7 bases, with 6 bases lying between them. The CDR3 is made up of 10 amino acids. The CDR3 nucleotides are TGCAGCGTTGCGGCCTATACGCAGTATTTT. It encodes CSVAAYTQYF.

The chain links TRBV29-1 to TRBJ1-1; D remains unclear. This CDR3 is built from 12 residues. Trimming left V 7 bases short and J 4 bases short, with 13 bases between. Germline lookup yields CDR1 SQVTM and CDR2 ANQGSEA. The CDR3 loop is CSAMGRVTEAFF. The CDR3 DNA sequence: TGCAGCGCCATGGGCCGAGTCACTGAAGCTTTCTTT.

This clonotype has more than one count but fewer than ten. The chain links TRBV7-9 to TRBJ2-1; no firm D call. In germline, CDR1 is SEHNR, CDR2 FQNEAQ (reference sequence). Trimming stripped 5 bases from V and 16 bases from J, with 18 bases between. The CDR3 runs to 12 residues. The CDR3 DNA reads TGTGCCAGCAGCCTGGCACTGGAACCAGGATTCTTC. Protein product: CASSLALEPGFF.

The chain is built from TRBV6-5 and TRBJ1-1, with 7 bases lining up with TRBD1. V was pared by 8 bases and J by 1 base, with 4 bases of the junction left unmatched. The CDR3 runs to 13 residues. Germline V lookup: CDR1 MNHEY, CDR2 SVGAGI. CDR3 protein: CASWGQPNTEAFF. For the CDR3, the DNA is TGTGCCAGCTGGGGACAGCCGAACACTGAAGCTTTCTTT.

There are many counts of this clonotype. The chain joins TRBV13 to TRBJ2-1, with D unclear. This CDR3 region has 12 residues. Germline CDR1 is PRHDT and CDR2 is FYEKMQ (reference sequence). V gave up 6 bases and J gave up 6 bases, with 9 bases separating them. This CDR3 reads CASSRTPNEQFF. CDR3 nucleotides: TGTGCCAGCAGTCGGACCCCCAATGAGCAGTTCTTC.

This clonotype was observed a handful of times. This sequence joins TRBV29-1 and TRBJ1-1; 7 nucleotides align to TRBD1. Per the germline V gene, CDR1 is SQVTM and CDR2 is ANQGSEA. The ends lost 7 bases at V and 7 bases at J; junction bases unmatched: 3. This CDR3 region has 10 residues. In nucleotides, the CDR3 is TGCAGCGGGGGACAGAATGAAGCTTTCTTT. Its protein product is CSGGQNEAFF.

This clonotype turned up a few times. The rearrangement joins TRBV5-4 to TRBJ2-1; 10 positions match TRBD1. This CDR3 spans 16 amino acids. With V trimmed by 0 bases and J by 5 bases, 5 bases remained unmatched. Germline values: CDR1 SGHNT, CDR2 YYREEE (reference sequence). The CDR3 coding sequence is TGTGCCAGCAGCTTGGGAGGGACAGGGGCCCACAATGAGCAGTTCTTC. It is translated as CASSLGGTGAHNEQFF.

J is TRBJ1-1 and V is TRBV4-1; 8 bases match TRBD1. CDR3 length: 14 amino acids. The germline V gene encodes CDR1 MGHRA and CDR2 YSYEKL. V was clipped by 0 bases and J by 5 bases; unmatched bases: 2. CDR3 sequence (DNA): TGCGCCAGCAGCCAAGACAGGGGGCTGACTGAAGCTTTCTTT. Amino acid sequence: CASSQDRGLTEAFF.

This clonotype has only a few counts. The chain recombines TRBV3-1 with TRBJ2-1; 9 bases are a match to TRBD1. Germline loops: CDR1 LGHDT, CDR2 YNNKEL (reference sequence). This CDR3 is built from 18 residues. J gave up 4 bases and V 1 base, and 11 bases lay outside the gene matches. CDR3 residues: CASSQGPPGQGRYNEQFF. In DNA, the CDR3 is TGTGCCAGCAGCCAAGGCCCCCCGGGACAGGGCCGTTACAATGAGCAGTTCTTC.

In its sample, this clonotype was seen a few times. V and J are TRBV10-3 and TRBJ1-6, with 9 bases fitting TRBD1. The CDR3 is 15 amino acids. J was trimmed by 10 bases and V by 3 bases; bases with no gene match: 7. CDR1 is ENHRY, CDR2 SYGVKD, per germline. The chain's CDR3 is CAISELGQGRSPLHF. For the CDR3, the DNA is TGTGCCATCAGTGAATTGGGACAGGGAAGATCACCCCTCCACTTT.

CDR3 sequence reads: CASSQDFNQYGYTF. CDR3 DNA sequence: TGTGCCAGCAGCCAAGATTTCAACCAATATGGCTACACCTTC. This chain connects TRBV4-2 to TRBJ1-2; D unclear. The length of the CDR3 is 14 residues. The V gene's germline CDR1 is LGHNA and CDR2 YNFKEQ. The V end lost 0 bases, the J end lost 5 bases, and 10 bases lay between the germline ends.

In this sample, this clonotype turned up many times. The V and J genes are TRBV28 and TRBJ1-2; D is unresolved. Per germline, CDR1 MDHEN and CDR2 SYDVKM. The CDR3 totals 14 residues. The V and J ends lost 7 bases and 3 bases respectively, with 15 bases between them. The CDR3 protein is CASNPRDSHYGYTF. The CDR3 nucleotides are TGTGCCAGCAACCCCAGAGATTCTCACTATGGCTACACCTTC.

Many counts were recorded for this clonotype. This chain joins TRBV6-2 or TRBV6-3 and TRBJ2-5, with no clear D. The germline V gene encodes CDR1 MNHEY and CDR2 SVGEGT. Trimming removed 5 bases from V and 0 bases from J, with 10 bases in between. This CDR3 contains 14 residues. The CDR3 nucleotides are TGTGCCAGCAGTCAACGACATTACCAAGAGACCCAGTACTTC. It encodes CASSQRHYQETQYF.

The chain has TRBV18 and TRBJ2-7; the D call may be TRBD1 or TRBD2 (5 bases each). V lost 6 bases and J 6 bases, leaving 15 bases between the germline ends. This CDR3 contains 13 residues. Germline lookup yields CDR1 KGHSH and CDR2 LQKENI. The DNA for the CDR3 is TGTGCCAGCTCGAGAACAAGAGGGACCGAGCAGTACTTC. It specifies CASSRTRGTEQYF.

This clonotype was observed at least ten times. The J gene is TRBJ1-1, the V gene TRBV10-2; D is ambiguous. Germline assignment: CDR1 WSHSY and CDR2 SAAADI. The CDR3 consists of 13 residues. V was trimmed by 6 bases and J by 0 bases, leaving 8 bases between them. The DNA for the CDR3 is TGCGCCAGCAGAGGAACAGTGAACACTGAAGCTTTCTTT. It yields the protein CASRGTVNTEAFF.

The V gene is TRBV20-1, the J gene TRBJ1-5; D is possibly TRBD1 (6 bases). CDR1 and CDR2 from the germline V gene are DFQATT and SNEGSKA (reference sequence). Deletions cut 3 bases from V and 4 bases from J, with 10 bases between. This CDR3 is 13 amino acids long. The CDR3 region is CSARGTGNQPQHF. CDR3 in DNA: TGCAGTGCTAGGGGTACAGGGAATCAGCCCCAGCATTTT.

This clonotype has a handful of counts. This rearrangement joins TRBV5-1 to TRBJ2-1, with 11 nucleotides matching TRBD2. Germline CDR1 reads SGHRS; CDR2 reads YFSETQ. J gave up 10 bases and V 4 bases, and 13 bases lay outside the gene matches. CDR3 length: 16 amino acids. The DNA of the CDR3 is TGCGCCAGCAGCGAGAAAGGTCTAGCGGGAGGACGCGAGCAGTTCTTC. Translating gives CASSEKGLAGGREQFF.

This clonotype was seen at least ten times. This chain links TRBV20-1 with TRBJ2-1; D uncertain. The CDR3 runs to 16 residues. Trimming removed 0 bases at V and 0 bases at J, with 12 bases between. Germline lookup yields CDR1 DFQATT and CDR2 SNEGSKA (reference sequence). The CDR3 reads CSARDPAPSSYNEQFF. The CDR3 DNA reads as TGCAGTGCTAGAGATCCAGCGCCTAGCTCCTACAATGAGCAGTTCTTC.